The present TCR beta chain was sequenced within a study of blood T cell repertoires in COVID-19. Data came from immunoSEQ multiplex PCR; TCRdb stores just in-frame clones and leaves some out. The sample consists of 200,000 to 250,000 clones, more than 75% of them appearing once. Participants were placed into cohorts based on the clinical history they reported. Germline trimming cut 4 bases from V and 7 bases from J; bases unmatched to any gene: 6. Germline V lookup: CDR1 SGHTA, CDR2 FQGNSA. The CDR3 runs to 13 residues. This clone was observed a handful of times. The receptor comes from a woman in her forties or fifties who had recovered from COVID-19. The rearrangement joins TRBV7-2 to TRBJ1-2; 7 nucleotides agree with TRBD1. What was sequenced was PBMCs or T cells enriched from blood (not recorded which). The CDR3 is CASSYDRVSGYTF. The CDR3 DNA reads TGTGCCAGCAGCTACGACAGGGTATCTGGCTACACCTTC.